This TCR beta chain was sequenced during a study of T cells in Graves' hyperthyroidism and ophthalmopathy. Trimming at V came to 3 bases and at J to 1 base, leaving 1 base not matched to a gene. CDR3 length: 17 residues. TCR beta CDR3 regions were amplified from RNA transcripts. The primer set for the first-round RT-PCR of the TCR CDR3 was HTBI. TCRdb reprocessed the multiplex PCR reads with MiXCR, giving one entry per CDR3 protein. Among around 600,000 distinct CDR3 sequences listed, 13% to 15% were seen once. The origin of this receptor is a woman younger than 30 with Graves' ophthalmopathy. This chain links TRBV12-3 or TRBV12-4 with TRBJ2-2; the match to TRBD2 covers 14 bases. The source material was blood. CDR3 loop: CASSFGTSGRNTGELFF. The CDR3 region has the DNA TGTGCCAGCAGTTTCGGGACTAGCGGGAGGAACACCGGGGAGCTGTTTTTT.